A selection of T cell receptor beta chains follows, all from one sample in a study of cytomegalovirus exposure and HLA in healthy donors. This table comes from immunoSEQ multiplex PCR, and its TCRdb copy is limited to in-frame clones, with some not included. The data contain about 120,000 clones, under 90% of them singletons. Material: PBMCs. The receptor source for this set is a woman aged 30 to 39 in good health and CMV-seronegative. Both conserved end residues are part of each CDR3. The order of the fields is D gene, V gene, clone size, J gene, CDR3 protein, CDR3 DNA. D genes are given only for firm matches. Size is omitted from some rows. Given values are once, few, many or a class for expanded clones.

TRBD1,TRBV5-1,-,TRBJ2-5,CASSSNGQGPETQYF,TGCGCCAGCAGCTCCAACGGACAGGGACCAGAGACCCAGTACTTC
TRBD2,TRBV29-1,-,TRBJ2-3,CSVGREGRDTQYF,TGCAGCGTTGGGCGGGAGGGCCGAGATACGCAGTATTTT
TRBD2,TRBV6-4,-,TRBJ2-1,CASSYSAGGLNEQFF,TGTGCCAGCAGTTACTCAGCGGGAGGGTTGAATGAGCAGTTCTTC
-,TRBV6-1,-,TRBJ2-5,CASSEGEGETQYF,TGTGCCAGCAGTGAAGGCGAGGGTGAGACCCAGTACTTC
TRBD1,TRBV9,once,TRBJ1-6,CASSAGTGISPLHF,TGTGCCAGCAGCGCCGGGACAGGGATTTCACCCCTCCACTTT
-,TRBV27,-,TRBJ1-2,CASSPLRQSYGYTF,TGTGCCAGCAGTCCCCTCCGACAGTCCTATGGCTACACCTTC
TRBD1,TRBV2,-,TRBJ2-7,CASSRDSLYEQYF,TGTGCCAGCAGTCGGGACAGTCTCTACGAGCAGTACTTC
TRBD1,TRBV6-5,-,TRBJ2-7,CASSSGQVSSYEQYF,TGTGCCAGCAGTTCCGGACAGGTTAGCTCCTACGAGCAGTACTTC
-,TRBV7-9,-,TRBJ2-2,CASTGGGGRRGELFF,TGTGCCAGCACCGGGGGCGGGGGCAGAAGAGGGGAGCTGTTTTTT
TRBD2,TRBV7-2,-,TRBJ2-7,CASSLGTSGLEQYF,TGTGCCAGCAGCTTAGGGACTAGCGGCCTCGAGCAGTACTTC
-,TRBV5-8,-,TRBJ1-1,CASKIAGAWADTEAFF,TGTGCCAGCAAGATTGCAGGGGCTTGGGCGGACACTGAAGCTTTCTTT
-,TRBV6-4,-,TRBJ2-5,CAGTLETQYF,TGTGCCGGGACTCTAGAGACCCAGTACTTC
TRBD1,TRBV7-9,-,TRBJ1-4,CASSPGTGNEKLFF,TGTGCCAGCAGCCCCGGGACAGGGAATGAAAAACTGTTTTTT
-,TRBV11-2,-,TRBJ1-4,CASTVTGFGSNEKLFF,TGTGCCAGCACCGTGACGGGATTCGGGTCTAATGAAAAACTGTTTTTT
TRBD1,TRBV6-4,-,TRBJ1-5,CASKQGHNQPQHF,TGTGCCAGCAAACAGGGGCACAATCAGCCCCAGCATTTT
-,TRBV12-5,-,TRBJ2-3,CASGFLPHKGGVTQYF,TGTGCTAGTGGTTTCCTCCCTCATAAAGGGGGGGTTACGCAGTATTTT